This T cell receptor (beta chain) was captured by sequencing in a study of T cells after yellow fever vaccination. Regarding the study as a whole: Peaking on day 5 versus 15, the secondary response was faster but weaker. From the bulk population, abundant clonotypes could contaminate and appear within FACS-sorted repertoires. Among primary-vaccination clones, most reappeared after the booster, at just under 98% for CD4 and approximately 90% for CD8.

The length of the CDR3 is 15 residues. Per the germline V gene, CDR1 is SGHKS and CDR2 is YYEKEE (reference sequence). Trimming cost V 0 bases and J 4 bases; bases outside gene matches: 6. On this clonotype itself: The antigen remains unidentified.

The authors made TCR cDNA by 5'RACE template switching, adding a universal primer site and UMIs. TCRdb passed the 5' RACE reads through MiXCR, listing each CDR3 protein once. The table has about 160,000 distinct CDR3 sequences, 5.5% to 7.5% seen once. The sequences come from CD4+ T cells sorted from PBMCs, collected 5 days after the first yellow fever vaccination. This sequence was found in a man younger than 35 who received the YFV17D yellow fever vaccine. The V gene is TRBV5-5, the J gene TRBJ2-5, with 7 bases that match TRBD2. CDR3 sequence: CASSLEASGLETQYF. CDR3 DNA: TGTGCCAGCAGCTTGGAGGCTAGCGGTTTAGAGACCCAGTACTTC.